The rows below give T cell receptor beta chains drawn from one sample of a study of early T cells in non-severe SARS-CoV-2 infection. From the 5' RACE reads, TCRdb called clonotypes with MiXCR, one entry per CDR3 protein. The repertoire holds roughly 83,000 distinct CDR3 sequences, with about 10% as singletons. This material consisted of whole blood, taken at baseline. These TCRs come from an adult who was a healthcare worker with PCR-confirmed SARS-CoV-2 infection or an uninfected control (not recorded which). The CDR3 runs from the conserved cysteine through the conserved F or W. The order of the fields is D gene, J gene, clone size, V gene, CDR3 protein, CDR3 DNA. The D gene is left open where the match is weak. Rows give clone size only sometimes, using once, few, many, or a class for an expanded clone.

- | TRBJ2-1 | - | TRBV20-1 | CSARRGINEQFF | TGCAGTGCTAGACGGGGAATCAATGAGCAGTTCTTC
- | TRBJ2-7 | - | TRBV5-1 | CASSLDLYEQYF | TGCGCCAGCAGCTTGGACTTATACGAGCAGTACTTC
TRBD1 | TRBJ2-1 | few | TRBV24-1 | CATSGDSYNEQFF | TGTGCCACCAGCGGGGACAGCTACAATGAGCAGTTCTTC
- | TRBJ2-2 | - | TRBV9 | CASSPPTPAGELFF | TGTGCCAGCAGCCCCCCCACCCCCGCCGGGGAGCTGTTTTTT
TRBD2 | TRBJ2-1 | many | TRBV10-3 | CAIKGASGNKSSYNEQFF | TGTGCCATCAAGGGGGCTAGCGGGAATAAAAGCTCCTACAATGAGCAGTTCTTC
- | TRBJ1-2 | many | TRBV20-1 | CSARLGTYGYTF | TGCAGTGCTAGGCTAGGGACCTATGGCTACACCTTC
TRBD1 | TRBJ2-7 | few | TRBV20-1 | CSATRDRGYEQYF | TGCAGTGCTACCCGGGACAGGGGTTACGAGCAGTACTTC
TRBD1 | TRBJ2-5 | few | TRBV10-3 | CATQGRGLQETQYF | TGTGCCACACAGGGCAGGGGGCTCCAAGAGACCCAGTACTTC
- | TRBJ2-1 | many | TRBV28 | CASSLPPGEQFF | TGTGCCAGCAGTTTACCCCCTGGGGAGCAGTTCTTC
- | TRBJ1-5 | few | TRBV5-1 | CASSWGPGSNQPQHF | TGCGCCAGCAGCTGGGGACCGGGTTCCAATCAGCCCCAGCATTTT
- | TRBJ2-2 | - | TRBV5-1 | CASSLAGGRRYTGELFF | TGCGCCAGCAGCTTGGCCGGTGGCAGGAGGTACACCGGGGAGCTGTTTTTT
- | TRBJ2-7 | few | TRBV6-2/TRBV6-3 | CASTNLADPYEQYF | TGTGCCAGTACGAACTTGGCGGACCCCTACGAGCAGTACTTC
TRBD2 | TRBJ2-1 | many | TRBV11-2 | CASSLGLAGVIFF | TGTGCCAGCAGCTTAGGACTAGCGGGAGTTATTTTCTTC
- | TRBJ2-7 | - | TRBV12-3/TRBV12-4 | CASSQSGYEQYF | TGTGCCAGCAGTCAGAGTGGTTACGAGCAGTACTTC
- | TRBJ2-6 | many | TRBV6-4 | CASSLDPSGANVLTF | TGTGCCAGCAGCCTCGATCCATCTGGGGCCAACGTCCTGACTTTC
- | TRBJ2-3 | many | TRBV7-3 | CASSLTAEDTQYF | TGTGCCAGCAGCTTAACGGCGGAAGATACGCAGTATTTT
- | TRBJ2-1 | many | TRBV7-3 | CASSLKGQTHEQFF | TGTGCCAGCAGCCTCAAGGGACAAACCCATGAGCAGTTCTTC
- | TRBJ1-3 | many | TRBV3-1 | CASSQLSGNTIYF | TGTGCCAGCAGCCAGCTCTCTGGAAACACCATATATTTT
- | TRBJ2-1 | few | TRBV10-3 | CASRDRETSGTLYNEQFF | TGTGCCAGCCGGGACAGGGAAACTAGCGGGACATTATACAATGAGCAGTTCTTC
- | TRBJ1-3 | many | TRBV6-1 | CASRAPGRRSSGNTIYF | TGTGCCAGCAGGGCACCGGGACGACGAAGCTCTGGAAACACCATATATTTT
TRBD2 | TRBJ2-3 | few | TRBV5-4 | CASSFSSGILADTQYF | TGTGCCAGCAGCTTCAGTAGCGGGATACTTGCAGATACGCAGTATTTT
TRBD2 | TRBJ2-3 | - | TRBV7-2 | CASSPDSGSADTQYF | TGTGCCAGCAGCCCCGATAGCGGGAGTGCAGATACGCAGTATTTT
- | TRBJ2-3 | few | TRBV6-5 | CASSYSGGSVDTQYF | TGTGCCAGCAGTTACTCGGGGGGCTCGGTAGATACGCAGTATTTT
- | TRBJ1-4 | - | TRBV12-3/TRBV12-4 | CASSPLYWEKLFF | TGTGCCAGCAGTCCCCTCTATTGGGAAAAACTGTTTTTT
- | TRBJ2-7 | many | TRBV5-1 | CASSLNVGTTYEQYF | TGCGCCAGCAGCCTGAACGTAGGGACAACCTACGAGCAGTACTTC
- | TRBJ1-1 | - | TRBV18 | CASSMENTEAFF | TGTGCCAGCTCAATGGAGAACACTGAAGCTTTCTTT
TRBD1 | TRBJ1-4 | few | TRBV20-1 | CSARDWTGAAEKLFF | TGCAGTGCTAGAGATTGGACAGGTGCTGCTGAAAAACTGTTTTTT
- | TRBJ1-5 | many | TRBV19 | CATAEGGSNQPQHF | TGTGCCACCGCGGAGGGAGGGAGCAATCAGCCCCAGCATTTT
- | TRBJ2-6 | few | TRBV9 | CASSVAVSGANVLTF | TGTGCCAGCAGCGTAGCAGTCTCTGGGGCCAACGTCCTGACTTTC